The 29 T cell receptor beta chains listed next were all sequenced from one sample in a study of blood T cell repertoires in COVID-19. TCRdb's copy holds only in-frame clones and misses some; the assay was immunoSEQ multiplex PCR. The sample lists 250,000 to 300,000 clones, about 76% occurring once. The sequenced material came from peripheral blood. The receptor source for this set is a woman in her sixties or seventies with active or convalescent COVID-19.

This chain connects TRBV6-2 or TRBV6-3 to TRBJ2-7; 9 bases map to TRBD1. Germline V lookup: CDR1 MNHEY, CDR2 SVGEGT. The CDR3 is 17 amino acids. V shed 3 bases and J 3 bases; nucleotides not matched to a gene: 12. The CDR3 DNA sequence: TGTGCCAGCAGTTATAATCCCCGGGACAGGGTATACTACGAGCAGTACTTC. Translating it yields CASSYNPRDRVYYEQYF.

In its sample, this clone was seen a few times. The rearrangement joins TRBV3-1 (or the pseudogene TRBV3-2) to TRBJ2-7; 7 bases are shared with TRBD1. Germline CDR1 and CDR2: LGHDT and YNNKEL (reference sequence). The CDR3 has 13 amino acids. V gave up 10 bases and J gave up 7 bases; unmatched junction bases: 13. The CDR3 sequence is CAISDRSFREQYF. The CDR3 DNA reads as TGTGCCATCTCGGACAGGAGTTTTAGGGAGCAGTACTTC.

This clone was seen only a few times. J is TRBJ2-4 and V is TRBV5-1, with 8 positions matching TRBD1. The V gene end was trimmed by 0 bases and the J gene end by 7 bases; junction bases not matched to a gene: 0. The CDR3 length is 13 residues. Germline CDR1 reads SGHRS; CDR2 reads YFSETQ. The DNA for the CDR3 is TGCGCCAGCAGCTTGGGACAGGGGAACATTCAGTACTTC. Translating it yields CASSLGQGNIQYF.

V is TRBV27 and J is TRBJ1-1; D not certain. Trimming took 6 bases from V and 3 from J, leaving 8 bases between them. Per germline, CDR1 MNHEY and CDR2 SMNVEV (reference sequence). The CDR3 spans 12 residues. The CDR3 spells CASRRADTEAFF. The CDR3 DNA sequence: TGTGCCAGCAGGAGGGCGGACACTGAAGCTTTCTTT.

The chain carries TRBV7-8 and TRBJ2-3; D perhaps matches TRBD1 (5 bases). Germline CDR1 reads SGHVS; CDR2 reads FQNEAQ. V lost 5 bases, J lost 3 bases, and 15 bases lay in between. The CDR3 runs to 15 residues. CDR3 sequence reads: CASSLLPGQTDTQYF. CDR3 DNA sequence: TGTGCCAGCAGCCTGTTACCCGGACAAACAGATACGCAGTATTTT.

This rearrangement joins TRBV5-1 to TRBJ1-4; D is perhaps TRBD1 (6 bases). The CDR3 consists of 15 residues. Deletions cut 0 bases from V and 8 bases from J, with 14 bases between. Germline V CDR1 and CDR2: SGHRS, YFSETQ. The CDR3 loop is CASSLGGPLEEKLFF. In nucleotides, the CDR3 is TGCGCCAGCAGCTTGGGGGGGCCCCTTGAAGAAAAACTGTTTTTT.

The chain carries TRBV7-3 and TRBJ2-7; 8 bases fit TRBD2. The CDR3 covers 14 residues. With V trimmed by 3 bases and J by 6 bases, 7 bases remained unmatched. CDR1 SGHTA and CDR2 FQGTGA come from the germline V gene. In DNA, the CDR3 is TGTGCCAGCAGCTTGCAGGCGGGGGGAGGCGAGCAGTACTTC. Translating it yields CASSLQAGGGEQYF.

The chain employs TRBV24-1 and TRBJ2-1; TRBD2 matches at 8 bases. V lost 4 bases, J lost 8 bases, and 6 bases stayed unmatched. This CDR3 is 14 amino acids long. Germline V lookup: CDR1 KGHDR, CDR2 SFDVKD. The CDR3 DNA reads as TGTGCCACCAGTGAGGGCGGGGGGCCTGATGAGCAGTTCTTC. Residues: CATSEGGGPDEQFF.

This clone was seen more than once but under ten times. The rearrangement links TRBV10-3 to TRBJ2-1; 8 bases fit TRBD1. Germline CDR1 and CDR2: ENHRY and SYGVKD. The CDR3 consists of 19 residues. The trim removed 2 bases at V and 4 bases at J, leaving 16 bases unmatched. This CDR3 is CAISEGQGGARPRYNEQFF. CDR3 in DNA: TGTGCCATCAGTGAGGGACAGGGAGGTGCCAGACCTCGTTACAATGAGCAGTTCTTC.

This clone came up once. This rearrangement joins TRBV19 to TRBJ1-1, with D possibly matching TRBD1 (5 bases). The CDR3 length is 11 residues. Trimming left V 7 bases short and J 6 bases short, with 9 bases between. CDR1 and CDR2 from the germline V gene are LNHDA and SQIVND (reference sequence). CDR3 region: CASTIGAEAFF. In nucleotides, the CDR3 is TGTGCCAGTACCATAGGGGCTGAAGCTTTCTTT.

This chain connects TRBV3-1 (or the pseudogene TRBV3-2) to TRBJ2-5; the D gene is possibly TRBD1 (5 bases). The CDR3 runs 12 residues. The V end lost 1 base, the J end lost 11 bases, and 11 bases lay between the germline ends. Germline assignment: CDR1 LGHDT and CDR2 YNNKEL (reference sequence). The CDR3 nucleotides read TGTGCCAGCAGCCAAGCTCGACAGCTACAGTACTTC. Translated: CASSQARQLQYF.

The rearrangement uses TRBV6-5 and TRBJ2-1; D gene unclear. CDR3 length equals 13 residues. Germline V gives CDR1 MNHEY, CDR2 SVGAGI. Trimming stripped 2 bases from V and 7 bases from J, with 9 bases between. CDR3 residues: CASSYLPENEQFF. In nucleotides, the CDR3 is TGTGCCAGCAGTTACCTCCCGGAGAATGAGCAGTTCTTC.

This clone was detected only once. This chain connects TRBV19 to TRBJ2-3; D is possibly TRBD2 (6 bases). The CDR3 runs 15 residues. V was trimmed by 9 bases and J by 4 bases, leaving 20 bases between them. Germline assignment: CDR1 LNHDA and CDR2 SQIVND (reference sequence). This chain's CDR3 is CASATRMARPDTQYF. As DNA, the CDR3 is TGTGCCAGCGCGACTAGGATGGCACGCCCAGATACGCAGTATTTT.

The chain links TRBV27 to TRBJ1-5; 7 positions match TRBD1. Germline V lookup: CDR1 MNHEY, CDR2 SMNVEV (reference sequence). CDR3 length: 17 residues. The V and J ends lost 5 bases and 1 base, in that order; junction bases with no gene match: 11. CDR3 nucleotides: TGTGCCAGCAGTATCCGTAGGGGGCGCGGGAGCAATCAGCCCCAGCATTTT. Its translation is CASSIRRGRGSNQPQHF.

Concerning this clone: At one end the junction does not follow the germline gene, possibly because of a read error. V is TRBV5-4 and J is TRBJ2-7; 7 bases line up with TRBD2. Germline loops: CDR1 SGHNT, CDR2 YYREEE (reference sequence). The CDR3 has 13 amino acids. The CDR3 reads CASNLGGGSEQYF. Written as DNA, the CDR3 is TGTGCCAGCAACTTGGGGGGGGGTTCCGAGCAGTACTTC.

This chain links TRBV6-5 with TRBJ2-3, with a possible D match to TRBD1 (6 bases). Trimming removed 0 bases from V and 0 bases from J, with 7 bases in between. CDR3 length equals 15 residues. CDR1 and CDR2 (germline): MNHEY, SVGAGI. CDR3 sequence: CASSYSTGSTDTQYF. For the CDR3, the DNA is TGTGCCAGCAGTTACTCTACAGGGAGCACAGATACGCAGTATTTT.

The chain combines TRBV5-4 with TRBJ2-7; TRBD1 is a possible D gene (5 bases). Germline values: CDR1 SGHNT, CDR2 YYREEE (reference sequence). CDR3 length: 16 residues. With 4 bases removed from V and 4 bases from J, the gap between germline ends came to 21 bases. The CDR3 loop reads CASSQLIGQTHYEQYF. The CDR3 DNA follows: TGTGCCAGCAGCCAATTGATCGGACAAACTCATTACGAGCAGTACTTC.

The chain's CDR3 is CASSVGTDVMNTEAFF. Here the CDR3 DNA reads TGTGCCAGTAGTGTTGGGACAGACGTAATGAACACTGAAGCTTTCTTT. V and J are TRBV19 and TRBJ1-1, with 7 nucleotides matching TRBD1. This CDR3 is 16 amino acids long. Germline V gives CDR1 LNHDA, CDR2 SQIVND (reference sequence). Trimming removed 5 bases from V and 0 bases from J; junction bases left unmatched: 9.

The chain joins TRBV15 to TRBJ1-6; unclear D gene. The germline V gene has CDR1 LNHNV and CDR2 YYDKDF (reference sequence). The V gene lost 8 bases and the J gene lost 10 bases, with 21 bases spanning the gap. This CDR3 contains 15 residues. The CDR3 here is CATSEKALSGSPLHF. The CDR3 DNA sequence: TGTGCCACCTCCGAGAAGGCCCTCTCCGGGTCACCCCTCCACTTT.

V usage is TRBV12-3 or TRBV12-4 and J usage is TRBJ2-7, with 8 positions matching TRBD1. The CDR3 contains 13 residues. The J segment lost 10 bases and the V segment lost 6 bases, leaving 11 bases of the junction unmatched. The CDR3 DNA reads TGTGCCAGCAGCCATCCTGGGACAGGCACACAGTACTTC. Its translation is CASSHPGTGTQYF.

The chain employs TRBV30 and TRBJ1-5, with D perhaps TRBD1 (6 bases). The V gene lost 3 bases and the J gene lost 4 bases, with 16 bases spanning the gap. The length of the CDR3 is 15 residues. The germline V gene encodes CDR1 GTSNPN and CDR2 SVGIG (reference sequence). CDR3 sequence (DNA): TGTGCCTGGAGCCCGCGGGGGGGCTGGAATCAGCCCCAGCATTTT. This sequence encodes CAWSPRGGWNQPQHF.

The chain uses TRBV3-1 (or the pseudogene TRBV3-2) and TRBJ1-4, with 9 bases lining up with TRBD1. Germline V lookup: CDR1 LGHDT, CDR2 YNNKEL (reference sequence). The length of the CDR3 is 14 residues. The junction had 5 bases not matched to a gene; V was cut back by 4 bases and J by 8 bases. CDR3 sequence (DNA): TGTGCCAGCAGCCCGGGACAGGGTTACGAAAAACTGTTTTTT. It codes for CASSPGQGYEKLFF.

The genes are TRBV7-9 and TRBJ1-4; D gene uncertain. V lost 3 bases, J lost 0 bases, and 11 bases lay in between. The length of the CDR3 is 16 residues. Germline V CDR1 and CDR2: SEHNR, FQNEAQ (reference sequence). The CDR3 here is CASSFFGLTTNEKLFF. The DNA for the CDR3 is TGTGCCAGCAGCTTTTTCGGACTTACAACTAATGAAAAACTGTTTTTT.

The CDR3 is CASRPDSNNNQPQHF. The CDR3, as DNA: TGTGCCAGCAGACCCGACAGCAATAACAATCAGCCCCAGCATTTT. The chain links TRBV14 to TRBJ1-5; tentative D call: TRBD1 (5 bases). This CDR3 region has 15 residues. The germline V gene encodes CDR1 SGHDN and CDR2 FVKESK. V dropped 6 bases and J dropped 3 bases, with 15 bases sitting between them.

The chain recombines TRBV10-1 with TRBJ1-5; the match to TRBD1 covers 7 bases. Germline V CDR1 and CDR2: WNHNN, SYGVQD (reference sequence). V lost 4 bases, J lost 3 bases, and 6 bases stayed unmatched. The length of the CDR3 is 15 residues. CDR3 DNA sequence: TGCGCCAGCAGTGGGGACGGACAGGTCAATCAGCCCCAGCATTTT. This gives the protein CASSGDGQVNQPQHF.

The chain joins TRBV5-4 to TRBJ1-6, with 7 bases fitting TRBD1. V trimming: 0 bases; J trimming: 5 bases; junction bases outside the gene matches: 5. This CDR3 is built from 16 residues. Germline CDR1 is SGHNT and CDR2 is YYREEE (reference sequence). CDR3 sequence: CASSLGRTGHNSPLHF. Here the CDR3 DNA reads TGTGCCAGCAGCTTGGGTCGGACAGGACATAATTCACCCCTCCACTTT.

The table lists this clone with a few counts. The CDR3 region is CASSIDKNYGYTF. The CDR3 DNA reads as TGTGCCAGTAGTATCGACAAGAACTATGGCTACACCTTC. The chain joins TRBV19 to TRBJ1-2; D remains ambiguous. V was cut by 3 bases and J by 2 bases, with 7 bases left in between. The CDR3 totals 13 residues. Germline CDR1 and CDR2: LNHDA and SQIVND (reference sequence).

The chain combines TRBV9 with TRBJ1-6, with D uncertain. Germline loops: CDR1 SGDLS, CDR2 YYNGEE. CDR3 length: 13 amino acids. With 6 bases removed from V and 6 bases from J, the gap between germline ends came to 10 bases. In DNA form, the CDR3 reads TGTGCCAGCACCCGGGAGGGTAATTCACCCCTCCACTTT. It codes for CASTREGNSPLHF. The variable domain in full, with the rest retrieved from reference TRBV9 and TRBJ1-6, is DSGVTQTPKHLITATGQRVTLRCSPRSGDLSVYWYQQSLDQGLQFLIQYYNGEERAKGNILERFSAQQFPDLHSELNLSSLELGDSALYFCASTREGNSPLHFGNGTRLTVT.

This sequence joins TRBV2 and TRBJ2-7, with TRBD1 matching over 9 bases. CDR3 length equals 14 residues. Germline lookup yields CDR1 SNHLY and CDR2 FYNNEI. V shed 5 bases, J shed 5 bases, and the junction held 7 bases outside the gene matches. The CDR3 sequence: CASSPDRGPHEQYF. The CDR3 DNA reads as TGTGCCAGCAGTCCGGACAGGGGACCCCACGAGCAGTACTTC.